These 22 T cell receptor beta chains originate from one sample sequenced in a study of control samples from healthy donors and cancer patients (dated by TCRdb to between 2020 and 2021). Library method: the immunoSEQ multiplex PCR assay. What TCRdb holds here is the immuneACCESS table cut down to in-frame rearrangements. Part of the clones is not present; checked against another copy, under half of the missing clones reflect an unresolved V gene, and the others are unexplained. For this sample there are about 120,000 clones; roughly 90% appear just once. Clones ranked in the top ten supply 30% to 50% of the sample. The sequencing input was blood. The receptors derive from a man between 50 and 59 years old in good health.

This clone has just one count. V gene TRBV29-1 combines with J gene TRBJ1-2; maybe TRBD1 (6 bases). With 3 bases removed from V and 0 bases from J, the gap between germline ends came to 8 bases. CDR1 is SQVTM and CDR2 is ANQGSEA in the germline V gene. This CDR3 is built from 13 residues. This CDR3 is CSVDNRANYGYTF. The CDR3 coding sequence is TGCAGCGTTGACAACAGGGCTAACTATGGCTACACCTTC.

The chain combines TRBV7-2 with TRBJ2-7; no reliable D call. Germline V CDR1 and CDR2: SGHTA, FQGNSA. The CDR3 runs 14 residues. Trimming took off 0 bases at V and 2 bases at J, with 8 bases between the two ends. In nucleotides, the CDR3 is TGTGCCAGCAGCTTAGCCAGCTCCACCTACGAGCAGTACTTC. Amino acids: CASSLASSTYEQYF.

This chain links TRBV5-5 with TRBJ1-1; D unresolved. Germline CDR1 is SGHKS and CDR2 is YYEKEE (reference sequence). This CDR3 is 13 amino acids long. The V end was cut by 0 bases, the J end by 6 bases, with 9 bases between. The CDR3 loop is CASSLAGRAEAFF. CDR3 sequence (DNA): TGTGCCAGCAGCTTGGCGGGTAGGGCTGAAGCTTTCTTT.

This chain links TRBV6-1 with TRBJ1-6, with 8 bases matching TRBD1. CDR1 is MNHNS and CDR2 is SASEGT in the germline V gene. The CDR3 loop spans 15 amino acids. J was trimmed by 7 bases and V by 3 bases; bases with no gene match: 5. The CDR3, as DNA: TGTGCCAGCAGTGAGGACAGGGAAGGGAATTCACCCCTCCACTTT. Translation gives CASSEDREGNSPLHF.

V usage is TRBV6-5 and J usage is TRBJ1-1; 7 bases map to TRBD1. The V gene end was trimmed by 2 bases and the J gene end by 5 bases; junction bases not matched to a gene: 2. The CDR3 consists of 13 residues. Germline V CDR1 and CDR2: MNHEY, SVGAGI. The CDR3 sequence is CASSYNRGTEAFF. CDR3 nucleotides: TGTGCCAGCAGTTACAACAGGGGAACTGAAGCTTTCTTT.

This rearrangement joins TRBV9 to TRBJ2-3; D may match TRBD1 or TRBD2 (5 bases each). The CDR3 consists of 17 residues. CDR1 is SGDLS, CDR2 YYNGEE, per germline. Trimming pared 0 bases from V and 2 bases from J, leaving 16 bases between. The CDR3 DNA sequence: TGTGCCAGCAGCGTAGCTACGGGGAGACAGTACACAGATACGCAGTATTTT. This sequence encodes CASSVATGRQYTDTQYF.

This rearrangement joins TRBV29-1 to TRBJ2-3; D possibly corresponds to TRBD2 (5 bases). From germline, CDR1 is SQVTM and CDR2 ANQGSEA. V shed 5 bases and J shed 0 bases, with 12 bases lying between them. There are 14 residues in the CDR3. For the CDR3, the DNA is TGCAGCGTTCCTCTACTAGAGAGCACAGATACGCAGTATTTT. Translation gives CSVPLLESTDTQYF.

This rearrangement joins TRBV10-1 to TRBJ1-5; the match to TRBD1 covers 8 bases. CDR3 size: 14 residues. The J segment lost 7 bases and the V segment lost 7 bases, leaving 9 bases of the junction unmatched. The germline gives CDR1 WNHNN, CDR2 SYGVQD (reference sequence). The CDR3 nucleotides are TGCGCCAGCAACCAGGGGGCTTTAGGGCAGCCCCAGCATTTT. Translating gives CASNQGALGQPQHF.

V is TRBV4-3 and J is TRBJ2-3, with 10 nucleotides matching TRBD2. CDR1 and CDR2 from the germline V gene are LGHNA and YSLEER. This CDR3 has 16 amino acids. Trimming removed 0 bases from V and 6 bases from J; junction bases left unmatched: 6. The CDR3 sequence is CASSQDLAGVVDTQYF. In DNA form, the CDR3 reads TGCGCCAGCAGCCAAGATCTAGCGGGGGTGGTGGATACGCAGTATTTT.

The chain uses TRBV9 and TRBJ1-2; no definite D call. Per the germline V gene, CDR1 is SGDLS and CDR2 is YYNGEE. V lost 0 bases and J 3 bases, leaving 15 bases between the germline ends. The length of the CDR3 is 16 residues. The CDR3 region is CASSVDLLVTHYGYTF. The CDR3 DNA reads as TGTGCCAGCAGCGTAGACCTATTGGTTACTCACTATGGCTACACCTTC.

This sequence joins TRBV5-1 and TRBJ2-2, with D hard to call. V was cut by 1 base and J by 0 bases, with 13 bases left in between. Per germline, CDR1 SGHRS and CDR2 YFSETQ. This CDR3 contains 17 residues. CDR3 loop: CASSLTSTNANTGELFF. The CDR3 DNA reads TGCGCCAGCAGCTTGACCAGTACAAACGCGAACACCGGGGAGCTGTTTTTT.

The chain recombines TRBV14 with TRBJ1-4; perhaps TRBD1 as D (5 bases). CDR3 length: 13 amino acids. Trimming removed 4 bases from V and 6 bases from J, with 9 bases in between. CDR1 is SGHDN, CDR2 FVKESK, per germline. CDR3: CASSPLTDEKLFF. CDR3 coding DNA: TGTGCCAGCAGCCCCTTGACAGATGAAAAACTGTTTTTT.

The rearrangement links TRBV24-1 to TRBJ1-4; D uncertain. There are 16 residues in the CDR3. Trimming pared 5 bases from V and 0 bases from J, leaving 12 bases between. CDR1 KGHDR and CDR2 SFDVKD come from the germline V gene. The CDR3 coding sequence is TGTGCCACCAGTGGAGGAGTAGATTCAACTAATGAAAAACTGTTTTTT. It is translated as CATSGGVDSTNEKLFF.

The chain joins TRBV2 to TRBJ2-5; 7 bases map to TRBD1. V lost 3 bases to trimming and J lost 5 bases; unmatched junction nucleotides: 0. CDR1 SNHLY and CDR2 FYNNEI come from the germline V gene. This CDR3 spans 12 amino acids. The DNA for the CDR3 is TGTGCCAGCAGTGAGACAGGGGAGACCCAGTACTTC. Residues: CASSETGETQYF. The whole variable domain, filled in from reference TRBV2 and TRBJ2-5, reads EPEVTQTPSHQVTQMGQEVILRCVPISNHLYFYWYRQILGQKVEFLVSFYNNEISEKSEIFDDQFSVERPDGSNFTLKIRSTKLEDSAMYFCASSETGETQYFGPGTRLLVL.

The V and J genes are TRBV29-1 and TRBJ1-1, with no clear D. V lost 4 bases and J 3 bases, leaving 12 bases between the germline ends. The CDR3 is 13 residues long. The germline gives CDR1 SQVTM, CDR2 ANQGSEA. CDR3 loop: CSVVVGADTEAFF. The CDR3 bases are TGCAGCGTTGTCGTGGGCGCGGACACTGAAGCTTTCTTT. Full variable domain (missing parts from reference TRBV29-1 and TRBJ1-1): SAVISQKPSRDICQRGTSLTIQCQVDSQVTMMFWYRQQPGQSLTLIATANQGSEATYESGFVIDKFPISRPNLTFSTLTVSNMSPEDSSIYLCSVVVGADTEAFFGQGTRLTVV.

Points on this clone: Other DNA sequences within the sample encode an identical CDR3. The chain links TRBV9 to TRBJ1-6; D gene unclear. Trimming removed 6 bases from V and 7 bases from J, with 8 bases in between. Germline CDR1 and CDR2: SGDLS and YYNGEE. There are 12 residues in the CDR3. CDR3 nucleotides: TGTGCCAGCAACAGTGAAAATTCACCCCTCCACTTT. Protein product: CASNSENSPLHF.

The genes are TRBV11-1 and TRBJ2-5; 10 bases agree with TRBD1. This CDR3 is built from 14 residues. From germline, CDR1 is SGHAT and CDR2 FQDESV (reference sequence). V was pared by 2 bases and J by 6 bases, with 3 bases of the junction left unmatched. CDR3 protein: CASSLRQGAKTQYF. CDR3 sequence (DNA): TGTGCCAGCAGCTTAAGACAGGGGGCAAAGACCCAGTACTTC.

This rearrangement joins TRBV7-8 to TRBJ1-4; possible D gene TRBD1, 5 bases. The CDR3 is 15 residues long. V was pared by 1 base and J by 6 bases, with 12 bases between. Per germline, CDR1 SGHVS and CDR2 FQNEAQ. The CDR3 loop is CASSLVGGADEKLFF. The CDR3 region has the DNA TGTGCCAGCAGCTTAGTGGGAGGGGCGGATGAAAAACTGTTTTTT.

The rearrangement joins TRBV30 to TRBJ2-7; D is perhaps TRBD1 (6 bases). V lost 2 bases and J 0 bases, leaving 11 bases between the germline ends. CDR1 is GTSNPN and CDR2 is SVGIG in the germline V gene (reference sequence). The CDR3 is made up of 14 amino acids. CDR3 residues: CAWSLGTYSYEQYF. The DNA for the CDR3 is TGTGCCTGGAGTCTCGGGACATACTCCTACGAGCAGTACTTC.

The chain carries TRBV4-2 and TRBJ1-2; TRBD1 might be the D (5 bases). Germline V gene lookup returns CDR1 LGHNA and CDR2 YNFKEQ. V dropped 0 bases and J dropped 4 bases, with 9 bases sitting between them. There are 14 residues in the CDR3. CDR3 loop: CASSQDTGGYGYTF. For the CDR3, the DNA is TGTGCCAGCAGCCAAGATACGGGGGGCTATGGCTACACCTTC.

In DNA form, the CDR3 reads TGTGCCAGCAGTTTTGGGATTTCGGGCAATCAGCCCCAGCATTTT. Residues: CASSFGISGNQPQHF. This rearrangement joins TRBV27 to TRBJ1-5; no reliable D call. Trimming took 3 bases from V and 2 from J, leaving 11 bases between them. The CDR3 runs to 15 residues. CDR1 MNHEY and CDR2 SMNVEV come from the germline V gene (reference sequence).

The V call is TRBV21-1, the J call TRBJ1-5. TRBV21-1 is deemed a pseudogene. The CDR3 spans 15 residues. DNA for the CDR3: TGTGCCAGCAGCAAAGTACAACGGGTCAATCAGCCCCAGCATTTT. It encodes CASSKVQRVNQPQHF.